This TCR beta chain was profiled in a study of CXCR3-negative and CXCR3-positive naive CD8 T cells. Study-level results: TRB CDR3s of CXCR3-positive naive cells were more hydrophobic than those of CXCR3-negative naive cells. With respect to TRBV-TRBJ usage, naive CXCR3-negative and CXCR3-positive cells were similar; memory differed. Similar levels of surface CD5 were seen between naive subsets; TCR strength was inferred from TRB CDR3 properties.

The authors gated naive CD8+ T cells as CD45RO-CCR7+CD27+CD95-. Remarks on this clonotype: Its specificity is unknown.

5' RACE that incorporated UMI labels was used to prepare the TRB cDNA libraries. TCRdb re-called the 5' RACE reads and gives one entry per CDR3 protein, without DNA. Across under 7,000 distinct CDR3 sequences, the top ten clones capture under 1.5% of the sample. The CDR3 extends over 11 amino acids. CDR1 and CDR2 from the germline V gene are SGHVS and FNYEAQ. This chain links TRBV7-6 with TRBJ1-1. The receptor comes from a human donor in good health. Some clones in this sample may be carry-over from other donors' samples. The specimen sequenced was naive CXCR3+ CD8+ T cells from blood. Subset given: CD45RO-CCR7+CD27+CD95- naive CD8+ T cells expressing CXCR3 (TNR3+). CDR3 region: CASSFGREAFF.